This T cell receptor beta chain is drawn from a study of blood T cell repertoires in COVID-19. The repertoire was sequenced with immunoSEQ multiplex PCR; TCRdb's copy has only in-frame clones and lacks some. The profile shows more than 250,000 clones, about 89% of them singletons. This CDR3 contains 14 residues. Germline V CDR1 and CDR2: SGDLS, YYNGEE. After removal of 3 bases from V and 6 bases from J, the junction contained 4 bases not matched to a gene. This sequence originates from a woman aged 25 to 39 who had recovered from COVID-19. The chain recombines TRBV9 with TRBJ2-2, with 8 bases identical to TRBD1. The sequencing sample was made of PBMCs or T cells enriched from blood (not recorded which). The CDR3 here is CASSARGHPGELFF. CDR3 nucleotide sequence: TGTGCCAGCAGCGCCAGGGGGCACCCCGGGGAGCTGTTTTTT.